The rows below give T cell receptor beta chains drawn from one sample of a study of molecular identifiers for immune sequencing clone quantification. TCRdb redid the calling of the PCR reads with MiXCR, one entry per CDR3 protein. Among hundreds of thousands of distinct CDR3 sequences listed, around 25% were seen once. The sequencing sample was made of naive CD8+ T cells from blood, with Jurkat cell RNA spiked in. The receptors originated from a human donor in good health. Some libraries in this study had Jurkat cell RNA spiked in. CDR3s include the opening cysteine and the closing phenylalanine or tryptophan. A D gene is named only where the DNA matches it firmly. A row's size may be missing; if present it is once, few, many or a size class.

clone size: .; V gene: TRBV18; D gene: TRBD2; J gene: TRBJ2-7; CDR3 DNA: TGTGCCAGCCCACGTGTCGCGCGGGAGTTTTACCACGAGCAGTACTTC; CDR3 protein: CASPRVAREFYHEQYF
clone size: few; V gene: TRBV3-1; D gene: .; J gene: TRBJ2-5; CDR3 DNA: TGTGCCAGCAGCCCTATATGGAGCGGTGATCAAGAGACCCAGTACTTC; CDR3 protein: CASSPIWSGDQETQYF
clone size: few; V gene: TRBV3-1; D gene: TRBD2; J gene: TRBJ2-2; CDR3 DNA: TGTGCCAGCAGCCACCTCCCTCTAGCGGAGAACACCGGGGAGCTGTTTTTT; CDR3 protein: CASSHLPLAENTGELFF
clone size: .; V gene: TRBV11-2; D gene: .; J gene: TRBJ1-1; CDR3 DNA: TGTGCCAGCAGCTTAGGTGGGGTTTTGAACACTGAAGCTTTCTTT; CDR3 protein: CASSLGGVLNTEAFF
clone size: .; V gene: TRBV7-9; D gene: TRBD1; J gene: TRBJ2-1; CDR3 DNA: TGTGCCAGCAGCTTAGGCCAGGGGGCCGTAGATGAGCAGTTCTTC; CDR3 protein: CASSLGQGAVDEQFF
clone size: .; V gene: TRBV4-3; D gene: TRBD2; J gene: TRBJ2-4; CDR3 DNA: TGCGCCAGCAGCCAAGAGACAGGCGGGGGGATGTTTTCCAAAAACATTCAGTACTTC; CDR3 protein: CASSQETGGGMFSKNIQYF
clone size: few; V gene: TRBV30; D gene: TRBD1; J gene: TRBJ2-7; CDR3 DNA: TGTGCCTGGAGTCCGACAGGGGGAACCTACGAGCAGTACTTC; CDR3 protein: CAWSPTGGTYEQYF
clone size: .; V gene: TRBV27; D gene: .; J gene: TRBJ2-7; CDR3 DNA: TGTGCCAGCAGCCCCAGGGACAAGAGCTCCTACGAGCAGTACTTC; CDR3 protein: CASSPRDKSSYEQYF
clone size: few; V gene: TRBV30; D gene: .; J gene: TRBJ1-1; CDR3 DNA: TGTGCACCCCGTAACTTGGGGGCTGAAGCTTTCTTT; CDR3 protein: CAPRNLGAEAFF
clone size: few; V gene: TRBV27; D gene: .; J gene: TRBJ2-2; CDR3 DNA: TGTGCCAGCAGTTCCACTAGTACTTTAACCGGGGAGCTGTTTTTT; CDR3 protein: CASSSTSTLTGELFF
clone size: many; V gene: TRBV9; D gene: TRBD1; J gene: TRBJ2-3; CDR3 DNA: TGTGCCAGCAGCCTCACAGGGGGCGGGGGCACAGATACGCAGTATTTT; CDR3 protein: CASSLTGGGGTDTQYF
clone size: .; V gene: TRBV19; D gene: .; J gene: TRBJ1-2; CDR3 DNA: TGTGCCAGTAGTATATTCGGCAGCTCTAACTATGGCTACACCTTC; CDR3 protein: CASSIFGSSNYGYTF